This T cell receptor (beta chain) was identified in a study of T-cell reconstitution after alpha-beta-depleted transplantation in children. A few counts support this clonotype. With 0 bases removed from V and 6 bases from J, the gap between germline ends came to 3 bases. Germline V CDR1 and CDR2: SGHVS, FQNEAQ. The CDR3 loop spans 12 amino acids. Unique molecular identifiers were incorporated during preparation of the TCRbeta library. TCRdb fed the PCR reads into MiXCR, producing one record per CDR3 protein. The data hold 250,000 to 300,000 distinct CDR3 sequences, with roughly 9.5% observed a single time.

The source of this sequence is a human donor who donated a stem cell graft to a child with SCID. This chain connects TRBV7-8 to TRBJ1-3; D gene uncertain. The specimen comprised PBMCs from the stem cell graft donor, sampled from the stem cell graft. The CDR3 region is CASSLAENTIYF. In DNA form, the CDR3 reads TGTGCCAGCAGCTTAGCTGAAAACACCATATATTTT.